The 21 T cell receptor beta chains in this list originate from one sample, sequenced in a study of graft-versus-host responses after intestinal transplantation (dated by TCRdb to the early 2020s). The sample's time point label is to be understood as: cells obtained before transplantation from donor or recipient. The method was the immunoSEQ multiplex PCR assay. The source is immuneACCESS, and TCRdb retained only in-frame sequences with V and J called. Part of the clones is not carried over; for the studies checked, unresolved V genes explain less than half of this, and the remainder is unexplained. The sample includes 90,000 to 150,000 clones, with approximately 95% observed a single time. The leading ten clones occupy over 0.1% of the sample. These receptors lack a known antigen. Specimen: unstimulated CD4+ T cells sorted from spleen or lymph node cells, collected before intestinal transplant. Receptor source: a human donor who received an intestinal transplant.

The gene calls are TRBV5-1 and TRBJ2-5; the D is unclear. In germline, CDR1 is SGHRS, CDR2 YFSETQ. Trimming removed 2 bases from V and 0 bases from J, with 8 bases in between. The CDR3 is made up of 14 amino acids. Here the CDR3 DNA reads TGCGCCAGCAGCTTTTTGACCAACCAAGAGACCCAGTACTTC. Translated, it gives CASSFLTNQETQYF.

This rearrangement joins TRBV18 to TRBJ2-1; 9 bases fit TRBD2. The CDR3 has 17 residues. V shed 4 bases and J 4 bases; nucleotides not matched to a gene: 11. The germline V gene encodes CDR1 KGHSH and CDR2 LQKENI. The CDR3 DNA reads as TGTGCCAGCTCACGCCTTCAGGGGACTAGCTATTACAATGAGCAGTTCTTC. Translating it yields CASSRLQGTSYYNEQFF.

The V gene is TRBV12-5, the J gene TRBJ2-5; maybe TRBD2 (6 bases). This CDR3 spans 14 amino acids. Germline V CDR1 and CDR2: LGHNT, FRNRAP. V lost 8 bases to trimming and J lost 4 bases, with 17 bases between them. CDR3 in amino acids: CASSNPTSRETQYF. The CDR3 nucleotides read TGTGCTAGTTCTAATCCGACTAGTCGAGAGACCCAGTACTTC.

The rearrangement links TRBV5-1 to TRBJ2-5, with 8 bases aligning to TRBD1. The V gene end was trimmed by 0 bases and the J gene end by 7 bases; junction bases not matched to a gene: 8. CDR3 size: 15 residues. In germline, CDR1 is SGHRS, CDR2 YFSETQ. In DNA form, the CDR3 reads TGCGCCAGCAGCTTGGCGACAGGGGACGGGCGGACCCAGTACTTC. Its protein is CASSLATGDGRTQYF.

This clone was counted a single time. The chain joins TRBV5-6 to TRBJ2-5; D ambiguous. The V end lost 6 bases, the J end lost 5 bases, and 14 bases lay between the germline ends. In germline, CDR1 is SGHDT, CDR2 YYEEEE. The CDR3 runs 13 residues. CDR3 sequence (DNA): TGTGCCAGCAATTTACGCGGAGTGGAGACCCAGTACTTC. It translates to CASNLRGVETQYF.

V gene TRBV5-1 combines with J gene TRBJ2-2; D not resolved. The germline CDR1 and CDR2 sequences are SGHRS and YFSETQ. The CDR3 covers 11 residues. Trimming took 1 base from V and 10 from J, leaving 5 bases between them. CDR3 nucleotides: TGCGCCAGCAGCTTGCGACAGGAGCTGTTTTTT. Translated: CASSLRQELFF.

The chain carries TRBV18 and TRBJ1-2; 8 nucleotides agree with TRBD1. Germline trimming cut 4 bases from V and 8 bases from J; bases unmatched to any gene: 9. Germline V gives CDR1 KGHSH, CDR2 LQKENI. The CDR3 is 14 amino acids. CDR3 in amino acids: CASSLLDRVEGYTF. The CDR3 DNA follows: TGTGCCAGCTCACTCCTGGACAGGGTGGAAGGCTACACCTTC.

The chain recombines TRBV13 with TRBJ2-5; tentatively, D is TRBD1 (6 bases). Matching the DNA end better, TRBJ2-7 makes the J call doubtful. This CDR3 is 14 amino acids long. Germline V gene sequence: CDR1 PRHDT, CDR2 FYEKMQ (reference sequence). DNA of the CDR3: TGTGCCAGCAGCTTAAACAGGGAAACCTACGAGCAGTACTTC. It yields the protein CASSLNRETYEQYF.

The gene calls are TRBV7-6 and TRBJ2-2; 9 bases agree with TRBD1. The CDR3 has 16 residues. Germline values: CDR1 SGHVS, CDR2 FNYEAQ. The V gene end was trimmed by 6 bases and the J gene end by 3 bases; junction bases not matched to a gene: 8. The CDR3 DNA reads TGTGCCAGCAGGGAACCGGGACAGGGTTACACCGGGGAGCTGTTTTTT. This translates into CASREPGQGYTGELFF.

This clone showed up just a few times. This sequence joins TRBV7-9 and TRBJ1-1; D unclear. The germline V and J ends were trimmed by 5 bases and 0 bases, with 7 bases remaining between them. From germline, CDR1 is SEHNR and CDR2 FQNEAQ (reference sequence). This CDR3 region has 13 residues. The CDR3 DNA follows: TGTGCCAGCAGCGCTCTTATGAACACTGAAGCTTTCTTT. It is translated as CASSALMNTEAFF.

The CDR3, as DNA: TGTGCCAGTAGTCTTGGTCAAGGGAGGGCCGGGGCCAACGTCCTGACTTTC. Translating gives CASSLGQGRAGANVLTF. V and J are TRBV19 and TRBJ2-6; 7 bases match TRBD2. The ends lost 5 bases at V and 4 bases at J; junction bases unmatched: 11. Germline V gene sequence: CDR1 LNHDA, CDR2 SQIVND (reference sequence). This CDR3 has 17 amino acids.

The V gene is TRBV5-6, the J gene TRBJ1-2, with 7 bases matching TRBD1. J lost 0 bases, V lost 4 bases, and 12 bases had no gene match. Germline CDR1 and CDR2: SGHDT and YYEEEE. The CDR3 has 17 amino acids. The CDR3: CASSLWATGRTNYGYTF. In nucleotides, the CDR3 is TGTGCCAGCAGCCTCTGGGCGACAGGGCGGACTAACTATGGCTACACCTTC.

The chain couples TRBV28 to TRBJ2-7, with D uncertain. V was cut by 4 bases and J by 3 bases, with 19 bases left in between. CDR1 and CDR2 from the germline V gene are MDHEN and SYDVKM. The CDR3 sequence is 16 residues long. The CDR3 nucleotides are TGTGCCAGCAGTTCGATCGACACAATATCCTTCTACGAGCAGTACTTC. It is translated as CASSSIDTISFYEQYF.

This clone appeared once. The chain joins TRBV27 to TRBJ2-1; D may correspond to TRBD1 or TRBD2 (6 bases each). V shed 9 bases and J shed 7 bases, with 10 bases lying between them. From germline, CDR1 is MNHEY and CDR2 SMNVEV (reference sequence). CDR3 length: 11 residues. The CDR3 spells CASLGGNEQFF. CDR3 nucleotide sequence: TGTGCCAGTCTAGGGGGGAATGAGCAGTTCTTC.

The V gene is TRBV2, the J gene TRBJ1-2; possible D gene TRBD1, 5 bases. CDR3 size: 12 residues. The V gene lost 6 bases and the J gene lost 2 bases, with 7 bases spanning the gap. Germline lookup yields CDR1 SNHLY and CDR2 FYNNEI. This CDR3 reads CASRRTNYGYTF. The CDR3 nucleotides are TGTGCCAGCAGGAGGACAAACTATGGCTACACCTTC.

The genes are TRBV7-9 and TRBJ2-2, with TRBD1 matching 7 bases. Germline lookup yields CDR1 SEHNR and CDR2 FQNEAQ (reference sequence). The V gene end was trimmed by 5 bases and the J gene end by 6 bases; junction bases not matched to a gene: 9. The length of the CDR3 is 15 residues. DNA of the CDR3: TGTGCCAGCAGCCGAGATTCACAGGGGCCCGGGGAGCTGTTTTTT. Protein product: CASSRDSQGPGELFF. Full variable domain (remainder filled in from reference TRBV7-9 and TRBJ2-2): DTGVSQNPRHKITKRGQNVTFRCDPISEHNRLYWYRQTLGQGPEFLTYFQNEAQLEKSRLLSDRFSAERPKGSFSTLEIQRTEQGDSAMYLCASSRDSQGPGELFFGEGSRLTVL.

V is TRBV25-1 and J is TRBJ2-1, with D unclear. The V and J ends lost 8 bases and 7 bases respectively, with 9 bases between them. Germline loops: CDR1 MGHDK, CDR2 SYGVNS. The CDR3 contains 11 residues. The DNA of the CDR3 is TGTGCCAGCGCTTATTTAAATGAGCAGTTCTTC. Amino acid sequence: CASAYLNEQFF.

The V and J genes are TRBV7-9 and TRBJ2-1; D is unclear. V lost 3 bases and J 12 bases, leaving 9 bases between the germline ends. Germline values: CDR1 SEHNR, CDR2 FQNEAQ (reference sequence). The CDR3 loop spans 11 amino acids. The CDR3 loop reads CASSFDLGQFF. The DNA for the CDR3 is TGTGCCAGCAGCTTTGATCTAGGGCAGTTCTTC.

Turning to this clone: The same CDR3 arises from other DNA sequences in this sample as well. V is TRBV5-1 and J is TRBJ2-7; D might be TRBD2 (6 bases). This CDR3 spans 15 amino acids. Germline V CDR1 and CDR2: SGHRS, YFSETQ. Trimming left V 4 bases short and J 0 bases short, with 14 bases between. CDR3 residues: CASSLGTSPSYEQYF. The CDR3 DNA follows: TGCGCCAGCAGCCTCGGGACTTCGCCCTCCTACGAGCAGTACTTC.

This clone is a singleton in its sample. The chain carries TRBV5-8 and TRBJ1-4; D may be TRBD1 (6 bases). In germline, CDR1 is SGHTS, CDR2 YDEGEE. Trimming cost V 4 bases and J 7 bases, with 14 bases left between them. The CDR3 consists of 14 residues. In nucleotides, the CDR3 is TGTGCCAGCAGCCACTCACAGGGTATTGAAAAACTGTTTTTT. It translates to CASSHSQGIEKLFF.

CDR3 in amino acids: CASSSTTSYTEAFF. The CDR3 nucleotides are TGTGCCAGCAGTTCCACTACATCGTACACTGAAGCTTTCTTT. V and J are TRBV6-5 and TRBJ1-1; D gene uncertain. There are 14 residues in the CDR3. Germline V gene sequence: CDR1 MNHEY, CDR2 SVGAGI. Between the trimmed V and J ends, which lost 4 bases and 3 bases, there was a span of 12 bases.